This T cell receptor (beta chain) was profiled in a study of blood T cell repertoires in COVID-19. Trimming shortened V by 4 bases and J by 5 bases, and 12 bases separated the two germline ends. Looked up from germline, CDR1 is SGHRS and CDR2 is YFSETQ. The CDR3 covers 13 residues. The sample holds one count of this clone. Some clones are missing from TCRdb's copy, which holds only in-frame ones; the method was immunoSEQ multiplex PCR. The table records 95,000 to 150,000 clones, around 87% of them present only once. Sample: peripheral blood. The V gene is TRBV5-1, the J gene TRBJ1-2, with D possibly being TRBD1 (6 bases). This receptor was taken from a woman in her 70s with acute or convalescent COVID-19. The CDR3 protein is CASSADRTYGYTF. CDR3 in DNA: TGCGCCAGCAGCGCAGACAGGACTTATGGCTACACCTTC.